These T cell receptor beta chains were read from a single sample in a study of cytomegalovirus exposure and HLA in healthy donors. Clones were sequenced by immunoSEQ multiplex PCR, and TCRdb holds only the in-frame ones, with some missing. In the table there are roughly 98,000 clones, around 80% of which are singletons. Sequencing used PBMCs. The receptor set was obtained from a man between 18 and 35 years old in good health and CMV-seropositive. Each CDR3 is given with its conserved first and last residue. The order of the fields is J gene, V gene, clone size, D gene, CDR3 protein, CDR3 DNA. D genes are given only for firm matches. Clone size appears in some rows only: once, few, many, or a class for an expanded clone.

J gene: TRBJ2-5
V gene: TRBV5-1
clone size: NA
D gene: NA
CDR3 protein: CASSSGHAGRETQYF
CDR3 DNA: TGCGCCAGCAGCTCGGGACACGCCGGGCGGGAGACCCAGTACTTC

J gene: TRBJ1-3
V gene: TRBV19
clone size: NA
D gene: NA
CDR3 protein: CASIDRPNSGNTIYF
CDR3 DNA: TGTGCCAGTATCGACAGGCCTAACTCTGGAAACACCATATATTTT

J gene: TRBJ1-4
V gene: TRBV6-1
clone size: NA
D gene: NA
CDR3 protein: CASSVREKGKLFF
CDR3 DNA: TGTGCCAGCAGTGTACGAGAGAAGGGGAAACTGTTTTTT

J gene: TRBJ2-2
V gene: TRBV5-4
clone size: NA
D gene: TRBD2
CDR3 protein: CASSPGTSGGTGELFF
CDR3 DNA: TGTGCCAGCAGCCCTGGGACTAGCGGGGGGACCGGGGAGCTGTTTTTT

J gene: TRBJ2-3
V gene: TRBV5-1
clone size: NA
D gene: TRBD2
CDR3 protein: CASNPSGGVLDTQYF
CDR3 DNA: TGCGCCAGTAACCCAAGCGGGGGGGTGCTGGATACGCAGTATTTT

J gene: TRBJ1-5
V gene: TRBV19
clone size: NA
D gene: NA
CDR3 protein: CASSITGPIEPQHF
CDR3 DNA: TGTGCCAGTAGTATAACAGGGCCAATCGAGCCCCAGCATTTT

J gene: TRBJ1-6
V gene: TRBV28
clone size: NA
D gene: TRBD1
CDR3 protein: CASSPGTGGLALHF
CDR3 DNA: TGTGCCAGCAGTCCCGGGACAGGGGGCCTGGCCCTCCACTTT

J gene: TRBJ2-7
V gene: TRBV5-1
clone size: NA
D gene: TRBD1
CDR3 protein: CASSHPRQGTSSYEQYF
CDR3 DNA: TGCGCCAGCAGCCACCCCCGACAGGGGACCAGCTCCTACGAGCAGTACTTC

J gene: TRBJ1-2
V gene: TRBV28
clone size: NA
D gene: TRBD1
CDR3 protein: CASSTGATYGYTF
CDR3 DNA: TGTGCCAGCAGTACAGGGGCCACCTATGGCTACACCTTC

J gene: TRBJ1-5
V gene: TRBV19
clone size: NA
D gene: NA
CDR3 protein: CASRGGPTSFYSNQPQHF
CDR3 DNA: TGTGCCAGTAGGGGGGGACCCACCTCATTTTATAGCAATCAGCCCCAGCATTTT

J gene: TRBJ1-5
V gene: TRBV30
clone size: NA
D gene: NA
CDR3 protein: CAWSANRGNQPQHF
CDR3 DNA: TGTGCCTGGAGTGCCAACAGGGGCAATCAGCCCCAGCATTTT

J gene: TRBJ2-5
V gene: TRBV5-1
clone size: once
D gene: NA
CDR3 protein: CASSLASQGPETQYF
CDR3 DNA: TGCGCCAGCAGCTTGGCTAGCCAGGGGCCGGAGACCCAGTACTTC

J gene: TRBJ2-3
V gene: TRBV13
clone size: NA
D gene: TRBD2
CDR3 protein: CASSNLGGGGTDTQYF
CDR3 DNA: TGTGCCAGCAGCAACCTTGGCGGGGGGGGCACAGATACGCAGTATTTT

J gene: TRBJ2-1
V gene: TRBV2
clone size: NA
D gene: TRBD2
CDR3 protein: CASNIQLAGNEQFF
CDR3 DNA: TGTGCCAGCAATATACAACTAGCGGGCAATGAGCAGTTCTTC

J gene: TRBJ2-2
V gene: TRBV9
clone size: NA
D gene: NA
CDR3 protein: CASSVGGSGLAGELFF
CDR3 DNA: TGTGCCAGCAGCGTAGGTGGTTCGGGTCTCGCCGGGGAGCTGTTTTTT

J gene: TRBJ1-3
V gene: TRBV5-6
clone size: once
D gene: TRBD1
CDR3 protein: CASSLGAGQGRNTIYF
CDR3 DNA: TGTGCCAGCAGCTTGGGAGCTGGACAGGGTCGAAACACCATATATTTT

J gene: TRBJ2-2
V gene: TRBV27
clone size: once
D gene: TRBD1
CDR3 protein: CASSFFARLQGADGELFF
CDR3 DNA: TGTGCCAGCAGTTTCTTCGCGCGGCTACAGGGGGCCGACGGGGAGCTGTTTTTT

J gene: TRBJ1-1
V gene: TRBV20-1
clone size: NA
D gene: NA
CDR3 protein: CSARSRHAFF
CDR3 DNA: TGCAGTGCTAGATCCAGGCATGCTTTCTTT

J gene: TRBJ2-7
V gene: TRBV14
clone size: NA
D gene: NA
CDR3 protein: CASSQDVDREYEQYF
CDR3 DNA: TGTGCCAGCAGCCAAGATGTTGACAGAGAATACGAGCAGTACTTC

J gene: TRBJ2-7
V gene: TRBV19
clone size: NA
D gene: TRBD1
CDR3 protein: CASSTRQGALTYEQYF
CDR3 DNA: TGTGCCAGTAGTACCCGACAGGGCGCCTTAACCTACGAGCAGTACTTC

J gene: TRBJ2-3
V gene: TRBV5-1
clone size: NA
D gene: TRBD1
CDR3 protein: CASSRTGGISDTQYF
CDR3 DNA: TGCGCCAGCAGCCGGACAGGGGGCATTTCAGATACGCAGTATTTT

J gene: TRBJ1-2
V gene: TRBV7-8
clone size: few
D gene: TRBD1
CDR3 protein: CASSATGNYGYTF
CDR3 DNA: TGTGCCAGCAGCGCGACAGGGAACTATGGCTACACCTTC

J gene: TRBJ2-7
V gene: TRBV7-3
clone size: NA
D gene: TRBD2
CDR3 protein: CASKAEASGGYEQYF
CDR3 DNA: TGTGCCAGCAAAGCTGAGGCTAGCGGGGGCTACGAGCAGTACTTC

J gene: TRBJ2-7
V gene: TRBV30
clone size: NA
D gene: NA
CDR3 protein: CAGTQGVTYEQYF
CDR3 DNA: TGTGCCGGGACGCAAGGGGTTACCTACGAGCAGTACTTC

J gene: TRBJ2-3
V gene: TRBV5-4
clone size: few
D gene: NA
CDR3 protein: CASSLAGRDTQYF
CDR3 DNA: TGTGCCAGCAGCTTGGCGGGTAGAGATACGCAGTATTTT

J gene: TRBJ2-1
V gene: TRBV4-2
clone size: NA
D gene: TRBD2
CDR3 protein: CASSYFTSGASYNEQFF
CDR3 DNA: TGTGCCAGCAGCTACTTTACGAGCGGGGCAAGCTACAATGAGCAGTTCTTC

J gene: TRBJ2-5
V gene: TRBV7-2
clone size: NA
D gene: TRBD2
CDR3 protein: CASSSGLAKTQYF
CDR3 DNA: TGTGCCAGCAGCTCTGGACTAGCGAAGACCCAGTACTTC

J gene: TRBJ2-3
V gene: TRBV19
clone size: once
D gene: NA
CDR3 protein: CAPNGFTSSTDTQYF
CDR3 DNA: TGTGCCCCAAACGGGTTTACCTCTAGCACAGATACGCAGTATTTT

J gene: TRBJ2-1
V gene: TRBV5-1
clone size: NA
D gene: NA
CDR3 protein: CASSSYIGTGDNEQFF
CDR3 DNA: TGCGCCAGCAGCTCCTATATTGGGACGGGAGACAATGAGCAGTTCTTC

J gene: TRBJ2-7
V gene: TRBV5-1
clone size: NA
D gene: NA
CDR3 protein: CASRVTDSSSYEQYF
CDR3 DNA: TGCGCCAGCAGGGTGACAGATTCAAGCTCCTACGAGCAGTACTTC

J gene: TRBJ1-4
V gene: TRBV28
clone size: NA
D gene: TRBD1
CDR3 protein: CASSERQGLGEKLFF
CDR3 DNA: TGTGCCAGCAGTGAAAGACAGGGCTTGGGTGAAAAACTGTTTTTT

J gene: TRBJ2-3
V gene: TRBV6-1
clone size: NA
D gene: NA
CDR3 protein: CASRLSGSTDTQYF
CDR3 DNA: TGTGCCAGCAGACTCAGCGGATCCACAGATACGCAGTATTTT

J gene: TRBJ1-1
V gene: TRBV10-1
clone size: NA
D gene: NA
CDR3 protein: CASSEARGNTEAFF
CDR3 DNA: TGCGCCAGCAGTGAGGCGAGAGGGAACACTGAAGCTTTCTTT

J gene: TRBJ1-1
V gene: TRBV5-1
clone size: NA
D gene: NA
CDR3 protein: CASSLGGMRKTEAFF
CDR3 DNA: TGCGCCAGCAGCTTGGGAGGGATGCGTAAAACTGAAGCTTTCTTT

J gene: TRBJ2-3
V gene: TRBV28
clone size: NA
D gene: TRBD2
CDR3 protein: CATNPGQRHTSGGYTDTQYF
CDR3 DNA: TGTGCCACCAATCCGGGACAGAGACATACTAGCGGGGGGTACACAGATACGCAGTATTTT

J gene: TRBJ1-4
V gene: TRBV7-9
clone size: once
D gene: NA
CDR3 protein: CASSPHIGGEEKLFF
CDR3 DNA: TGTGCCAGCAGCCCCCACATTGGGGGCGAAGAAAAACTGTTTTTT

J gene: TRBJ2-2
V gene: TRBV5-1
clone size: NA
D gene: TRBD2
CDR3 protein: CASSHRSGENTGELFF
CDR3 DNA: TGCGCCAGCAGCCACCGCAGCGGGGAGAACACCGGGGAGCTGTTTTTT

J gene: TRBJ1-5
V gene: TRBV28
clone size: NA
D gene: NA
CDR3 protein: CASSSRGLQHF
CDR3 DNA: TGTGCCAGCAGCTCTAGAGGTCTTCAGCATTTT

J gene: TRBJ1-5
V gene: TRBV10-1
clone size: NA
D gene: NA
CDR3 protein: CASGEVYHQPQHF
CDR3 DNA: TGCGCCAGCGGGGAGGTCTACCATCAGCCCCAGCATTTT

J gene: TRBJ2-2
V gene: TRBV10-1
clone size: NA
D gene: NA
CDR3 protein: CASSTVNTGELFF
CDR3 DNA: TGCGCCAGCAGTACTGTGAACACCGGGGAGCTGTTTTTT

J gene: TRBJ1-5
V gene: TRBV6-1
clone size: NA
D gene: NA
CDR3 protein: CASDLSDSSQPQHF
CDR3 DNA: TGTGCCAGCGACCTATCGGACAGTTCTCAGCCCCAGCATTTT

J gene: TRBJ2-7
V gene: TRBV5-1
clone size: NA
D gene: TRBD1
CDR3 protein: CASSLGGTGTYEQYF
CDR3 DNA: TGCGCCAGCAGCTTGGGGGGGACAGGGACCTACGAGCAGTACTTC

J gene: TRBJ1-2
V gene: TRBV7-9
clone size: NA
D gene: NA
CDR3 protein: CASSLEVTEDGYTF
CDR3 DNA: TGTGCCAGCAGCTTAGAGGTGACAGAGGATGGCTACACCTTC

J gene: TRBJ2-4
V gene: TRBV28
clone size: NA
D gene: NA
CDR3 protein: CASTEGTAKNIQYF
CDR3 DNA: TGTGCCAGCACGGAGGGTACAGCCAAAAACATTCAGTACTTC

J gene: TRBJ1-6
V gene: TRBV27
clone size: NA
D gene: TRBD1
CDR3 protein: CASKYRGNSPLHF
CDR3 DNA: TGTGCCAGCAAGTACAGGGGTAATTCACCCCTCCACTTT